This TCR beta chain was identified in a study of post-analysis software for immune sequencing data. Looking at the study overall: In terms of disease course, relapsing-remitting, secondary progressive and progressive-relapsing multiple sclerosis were included. Study observations and caveats: Relative to controls, patients had a few TRBV segments at higher frequency, with TRBV5-6, TRBV5-1 and TRBV20-1 among these. Strong co-clustering by F measure was evident for samples that had been prepared in the same batch. Relative to controls, patients with multiple sclerosis showed significantly lower normalized Chao1 diversity.

Turning to this clonotype: Antigen specificity is unknown. One junction end disagrees with the germline gene, perhaps due to a read error.

Built from TCR beta cDNA, the libraries had unique molecular identifiers in them. Some 500,000 cDNA molecules were obtained per 1 to 10 million input T cells. TCRdb used MiXCR to reprocess the PCR reads, holding one entry per CDR3 protein. The table shows roughly 180,000 distinct CDR3 sequences, with 30% occurring only once. The CDR3 extends over 17 amino acids. Germline V gene sequence: CDR1 WSHSY, CDR2 SAAADI. The sample taken for sequencing was blood. The rearrangement joins TRBV10-2 to TRBJ1-4; no clear D gene. This TCR derives from a girl aged 10 to 17 with multiple sclerosis. The CDR3 loop is CASSEPHRDSWNEKRFF. The CDR3 DNA reads as TGCGCCAGCAGTGAGCCCCACCGGGATTCCTGGAATGAAAAACGGTTTTTT.